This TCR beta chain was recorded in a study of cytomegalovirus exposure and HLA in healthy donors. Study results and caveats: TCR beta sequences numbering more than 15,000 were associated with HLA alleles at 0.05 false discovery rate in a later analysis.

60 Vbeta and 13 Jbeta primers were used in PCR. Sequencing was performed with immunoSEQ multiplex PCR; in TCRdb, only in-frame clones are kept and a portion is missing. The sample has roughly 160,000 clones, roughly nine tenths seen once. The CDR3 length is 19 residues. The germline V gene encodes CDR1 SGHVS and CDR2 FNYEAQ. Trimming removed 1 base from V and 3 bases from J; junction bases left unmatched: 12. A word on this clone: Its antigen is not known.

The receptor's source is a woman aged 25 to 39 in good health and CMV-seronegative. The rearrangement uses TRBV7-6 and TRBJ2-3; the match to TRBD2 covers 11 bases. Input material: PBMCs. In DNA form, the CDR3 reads TGTGCCAGCAGCTTAGGGGCCCAGGCTAGCGGGAGGAGGACAGATACGCAGTATTTT. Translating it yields CASSLGAQASGRRTDTQYF.